This T cell receptor beta chain was recovered during a study of metastatic and nonmetastatic thyroid tumors. The V gene's germline CDR1 is SEHNR and CDR2 FQNEAQ (reference sequence). CDR3 length: 17 amino acids. The V end was cut by 5 bases, the J end by 1 base, with 18 bases between. Patients were all untreated before their thyroid surgery. Through MiXCR, TCRdb re-clonotyped the PCR reads. The data show roughly 15,000 clones, with approximately 30% seen just once and over 9.5% held by the top ten. Relative to its sample, this clone is medium-sized. The clonotype originates from a male donor with papillary thyroid cancer or a benign thyroid nodule (not recorded which). Some clones in this sample may be carry-over from other donors' samples. Source material: tumor tissue. This rearrangement joins TRBV7-9 to TRBJ1-3; D is perhaps TRBD1 (6 bases). This CDR3 is CASSKYYRGGSGNTIYF. The CDR3 DNA reads TGTGCCAGCAGCAAATACTACAGAGGGGGGTCTGGAAACACCATATATTTT.